This TCR beta chain stems from a study of T cell responses to AZD1222 COVID-19 vaccine. Study-level findings and limits: Researchers took repertoire samples only after the peak T cell response had come.

Comment on this clone: Its antigen is as yet unknown.

The repertoire was sequenced with immunoSEQ multiplex PCR; TCRdb's copy has only in-frame clones and lacks some. The repertoire holds fewer than 150,000 clones, 89% seen once, with over 9% in the top ten. Recipients boosted at about 4 weeks or about 12 weeks are pooled. The source of this sequence is an adult who received the AZD1222 COVID-19 vaccine. Sample: peripheral blood, taken 28 days after the second AZD1222 dose.

The CDR3 sequence: CASSSPGQGAYGYTF. Here the CDR3 DNA reads TGTGCCAGCAGCTCACCGGGACAGGGGGCTTATGGCTACACCTTC. The chain is built from TRBV5-6 and TRBJ1-2; 12 bases fit TRBD1. This CDR3 comprises 15 residues. V shed 3 bases and J 5 bases; nucleotides not matched to a gene: 5. CDR1 and CDR2 (germline): SGHDT, YYEEEE. Full variable domain (missing parts from reference TRBV5-6 and TRBJ1-2): DAGVTQSPTHLIKTRGQQVTLRCSPKSGHDTVSWYQQALGQGPQFIFQYYEEEERQRGNFPDRFSGHQFPNYSSELNVNALLLGDSALYLCASSSPGQGAYGYTFGSGTRLTVV.